This T cell receptor beta chain was found in a study of patients and donors after allogeneic stem cell transplantation. TCRdb reanalysed the RT-PCR reads using MiXCR and keeps one entry per CDR3 protein. The table includes hundreds of thousands of distinct CDR3 sequences, around 15% detected once. Looked up from germline, CDR1 is LGHDT and CDR2 is YNNKEL (reference sequence). The junction had 10 bases not matched to a gene; V was cut back by 8 bases and J by 5 bases. This CDR3 comprises 14 residues. This TCR derives from a human donor who was either an allogeneic HSCT recipient or a stem cell or donor lymphocyte infusion donor (not recorded which). It is not recorded whose cells these are; they may come from a transplant donor. Sample: blood, either unsorted or a sorted T cell fraction (not recorded which). The chain carries TRBV3-1 and TRBJ2-3; 7 bases are a match to TRBD1. The CDR3 here is CASSFTGDGDTQYF. The CDR3 DNA reads TGTGCCAGCTCATTTACAGGGGATGGAGATACGCAGTATTTT.